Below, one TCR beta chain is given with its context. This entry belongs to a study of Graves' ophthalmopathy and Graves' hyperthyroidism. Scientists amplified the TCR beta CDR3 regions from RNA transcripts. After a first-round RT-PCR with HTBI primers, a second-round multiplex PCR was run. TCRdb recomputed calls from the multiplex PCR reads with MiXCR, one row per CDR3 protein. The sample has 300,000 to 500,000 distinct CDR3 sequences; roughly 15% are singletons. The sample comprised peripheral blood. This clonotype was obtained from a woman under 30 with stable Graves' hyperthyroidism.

In DNA, the CDR3 is TGCGCCAGCAGCCAAGAGCTTGGACAGGGATTTGGCTACACCTTC. Protein: CASSQELGQGFGYTF. The chain is built from TRBV4-1 and TRBJ1-2; TRBD1 matches 8 bases. V gave up 0 bases and J gave up 7 bases; unmatched junction bases: 7. CDR3 size: 15 residues. Germline V gene data show CDR1 as MGHRA and CDR2 as YSYEKL.